The 19 T cell receptor beta chains reported below all come from one sample, sequenced in a study of cytomegalovirus exposure and HLA in healthy donors. PCR primers comprised 60 Vbeta and 13 Jbeta primers. Profiled with immunoSEQ multiplex PCR; TCRdb holds only in-frame clones, not every one. The table has roughly 250,000 clones, around 66% seen once. Sequenced material: PBMCs. Receptor source: a female donor in good health and CMV-seronegative.

The CDR3 region has the DNA TGTGCCAGCAGCCCCTACACAGGGTACGAGCAGTACTTC. Residues: CASSPYTGYEQYF. The gene calls are TRBV28 and TRBJ2-7; perhaps TRBD1 as D (6 bases). Per the germline V gene, CDR1 is MDHEN and CDR2 is SYDVKM. The CDR3 totals 13 residues. V was trimmed by 6 bases and J by 4 bases, leaving 13 bases between them.

This clone was seen only a few times. J is TRBJ1-5 and V is TRBV5-1; unclear D gene. The length of the CDR3 is 15 residues. Trimming stripped 0 bases from V and 4 bases from J, with 11 bases between. The germline V gene has CDR1 SGHRS and CDR2 YFSETQ. The CDR3 protein is CASSLAGQTNQPQHF. In nucleotides, the CDR3 is TGCGCCAGCAGCTTGGCGGGTCAGACTAATCAGCCCCAGCATTTT.

Only a few counts were recorded for this clone. The chain has TRBV11-1 and TRBJ1-2; tentatively, D is TRBD1 (5 bases). The V gene lost 3 bases and the J gene lost 8 bases, with 10 bases spanning the gap. The V gene's germline CDR1 is SGHAT and CDR2 FQDESV (reference sequence). There are 12 residues in the CDR3. The CDR3 coding sequence is TGTGCCAGCAGCTTTGGGGCTCAGGGCTACACCTTC. It specifies CASSFGAQGYTF.

This clone was recorded once. The V call is TRBV12-5, the J call TRBJ1-2; 7 bases are shared with TRBD1. V lost 1 base and J lost 1; bases outside the gene matches: 3. CDR3 length: 15 amino acids. Germline-derived CDR1 and CDR2 are LGHNT and FRNRAP. CDR3 residues: CASGLGTGLNYGYTF. The CDR3 DNA follows: TGTGCTAGTGGTTTGGGGACAGGCCTTAACTATGGCTACACCTTC.

The genes are TRBV7-2 and TRBJ2-2; 12 nucleotides agree with TRBD2. This CDR3 region has 17 residues. Per the germline V gene, CDR1 is SGHTA and CDR2 is FQGNSA. J lost 0 bases, V lost 5 bases, and 4 bases had no gene match. The CDR3 here is CASSPGLAGTNTGELFF. The CDR3 nucleotides are TGTGCCAGCAGCCCGGGACTAGCGGGTACGAACACCGGGGAGCTGTTTTTT.

The genes are TRBV29-1 and TRBJ2-5, with TRBD1 identical over 8 bases. The J segment lost 4 bases and the V segment lost 6 bases, leaving 10 bases of the junction unmatched. This CDR3 is built from 14 residues. Per germline, CDR1 SQVTM and CDR2 ANQGSEA. This chain's CDR3 is CSVSTGEVVETQYF. Here the CDR3 DNA reads TGCAGCGTGTCGACAGGGGAGGTGGTAGAGACCCAGTACTTC.

The V and J genes are TRBV5-8 and TRBJ2-1; 8 nucleotides align to TRBD1. With V trimmed by 0 bases and J by 4 bases, 6 bases remained unmatched. This CDR3 comprises 16 residues. CDR1 is SGHTS and CDR2 is YDEGEE in the germline V gene. The CDR3 is CASSLGDRLKYNEQFF. The DNA of the CDR3 is TGTGCCAGCAGCTTGGGGGACAGGCTAAAGTACAATGAGCAGTTCTTC. Variable domain in full (rest from reference TRBV5-8 and TRBJ2-1): EAGVTQSPTHLIKTRGQQATLRCSPISGHTSVYWYQQALGLGLQFLLWYDEGEERNRGNFPPRFSGRQFPNYSSELNVNALELEDSALYLCASSLGDRLKYNEQFFGPGTRLTVL.

This sequence joins TRBV19 and TRBJ1-3; D is unresolved. Germline CDR1 reads LNHDA; CDR2 reads SQIVND (reference sequence). Trimming removed 3 bases at V and 3 bases at J, with 6 bases between. The CDR3 has 13 amino acids. The CDR3 DNA follows: TGTGCCAGTAGTATCCGGGGTGGAAACACCATATATTTT. It specifies CASSIRGGNTIYF. The full variable domain, in which reference TRBV19 and TRBJ1-3 provide the parts outside the CDR3, is DGGITQSPKYLFRKEGQNVTLSCEQNLNHDAMYWYRQDPGQGLRLIYYSQIVNDFQKGDIAEGYSVSREKKESFPLTVTSAQKNPTAFYLCASSIRGGNTIYFGEGSWLTVV.

The rearrangement uses TRBV19 and TRBJ2-7; the match to TRBD1 covers 8 bases. J was trimmed by 3 bases and V by 6 bases; bases with no gene match: 7. This CDR3 has 14 residues. Germline V CDR1 and CDR2: LNHDA, SQIVND (reference sequence). CDR3 in DNA: TGTGCCAGTAGCAACAGGACAGGGCGCTACGAGCAGTACTTC. It specifies CASSNRTGRYEQYF.

This clone was counted a few times. Other DNA variants within this sample encode the same CDR3. The V gene is TRBV7-2, the J gene TRBJ2-2, with 7 bases lining up with TRBD2. With V trimmed by 6 bases and J by 6 bases, 7 bases remained unmatched. The germline V gene encodes CDR1 SGHTA and CDR2 FQGNSA. CDR3 length equals 14 residues. The CDR3 DNA follows: TGTGCCAGCAGTATAGTTAGCGGGCCCGGGGAGCTGTTTTTT. Protein product: CASSIVSGPGELFF.

The chain employs TRBV14 and TRBJ1-2; D remains ambiguous. The CDR3 runs to 13 residues. V gave up 5 bases and J gave up 4 bases, with 11 bases separating them. The germline gives CDR1 SGHDN, CDR2 FVKESK. The CDR3 sequence: CASSSDILYGYTF. CDR3 bases: TGTGCCAGCAGCTCTGACATTCTCTATGGCTACACCTTC.

The chain combines TRBV5-4 with TRBJ2-7; TRBD2 is a possible D gene (5 bases). The CDR3 covers 15 residues. Germline CDR1 is SGHNT and CDR2 is YYREEE (reference sequence). The V and J ends lost 4 bases and 2 bases respectively, with 16 bases between them. This chain's CDR3 is CASSQSSGTPYEQYF. The CDR3 bases are TGTGCCAGCAGCCAGAGCAGCGGAACTCCCTACGAGCAGTACTTC.

The chain combines TRBV12-5 with TRBJ2-7, with 12 bases that match TRBD1. CDR1 LGHNT and CDR2 FRNRAP come from the germline V gene. V shed 2 bases, J shed 2 bases, and the junction held 19 bases outside the gene matches. The CDR3 totals 21 residues. This CDR3 is CASGLPPGTGGDHRDPYEQYF. Here the CDR3 DNA reads TGTGCTAGTGGTTTGCCGCCTGGGACAGGGGGCGATCATAGGGACCCCTACGAGCAGTACTTC.

The chain recombines TRBV7-9 with TRBJ1-1; D not resolved. The CDR3 consists of 12 residues. Trimming removed 5 bases at V and 6 bases at J, with 10 bases between. Germline CDR1 SEHNR, CDR2 FQNEAQ (reference sequence). CDR3 loop: CASSRDWAEAFF. CDR3 nucleotide sequence: TGTGCCAGCAGCCGGGATTGGGCTGAAGCTTTCTTT.

V usage is TRBV5-1 and J usage is TRBJ2-5, with D hard to call. The CDR3 runs 12 residues. V was clipped by 2 bases and J by 4 bases, with 6 bases between them. Germline V lookup: CDR1 SGHRS, CDR2 YFSETQ. The CDR3 sequence: CASSFIGETQYF. The CDR3 nucleotides read TGCGCCAGCAGCTTTATCGGAGAGACCCAGTACTTC.

In this sample, this clone turned up a few times. The J gene is TRBJ1-1, the V gene TRBV5-1, with 8 bases aligning to TRBD1. The trim removed 5 bases at V and 1 base at J, leaving 4 bases unmatched. This CDR3 has 14 amino acids. Germline loops: CDR1 SGHRS, CDR2 YFSETQ. The CDR3: CASSTDRGNTEAFF. For the CDR3, the DNA is TGCGCCAGCAGTACCGACAGGGGGAACACTGAAGCTTTCTTT.

This clone showed up just a few times. The V call is TRBV2, the J call TRBJ1-5; 11 bases map to TRBD1. The CDR3 runs to 15 residues. CDR1 and CDR2 (germline): SNHLY, FYNNEI. After removal of 5 bases from V and 5 bases from J, the junction contained 5 bases not matched to a gene. DNA for the CDR3: TGTGCCAGCAGTAGGGACAGGGGGGGGGATCAGCCCCAGCATTTT. Encoded protein: CASSRDRGGDQPQHF.

The chain couples TRBV5-1 to TRBJ1-3; D remains ambiguous. The germline V and J ends were trimmed by 0 bases and 0 bases, with 7 bases remaining between them. From germline, CDR1 is SGHRS and CDR2 YFSETQ. CDR3 length: 15 residues. The CDR3 spells CASSLAPGSGNTIYF. In nucleotides, the CDR3 is TGCGCCAGCAGCTTGGCCCCAGGCTCTGGAAACACCATATATTTT.

The rearrangement links TRBV6-5 to TRBJ2-7, with 8 positions matching TRBD1. There are 14 residues in the CDR3. Germline lookup yields CDR1 MNHEY and CDR2 SVGAGI. V gave up 6 bases and J gave up 2 bases; unmatched junction bases: 6. This chain's CDR3 is CASSTTGGTYEQYF. The CDR3 DNA reads TGTGCCAGCAGCACCACAGGGGGAACCTACGAGCAGTACTTC.